Listed here are 28 T cell receptor beta chains from one sample, sequenced in a study of shared clonotypes between healthy human individuals (dated by TCRdb to the early 2020s). Library preparation was by the immunoSEQ multiplex PCR assay. Entries here come from immuneACCESS through TCRdb and include only in-frame sequences with V and J called. Some clones fail to appear in such tables; in the studies checked, an unresolved V gene covers under half of the shortfall, and the cause of the remainder is unknown. The sample yields a few million clones; approximately 90% were counted once. Roughly 0.13% of the sample is held by the ten biggest clonotypes. Sequencing input: naive CD4+ T cells sorted from blood. The cell subset or site label, as the study defines it: CD45RA+ positively selected. The receptor set was obtained from a man aged 18 to 29 in good health.

This clone showed up just once. The chain uses TRBV4-3 and TRBJ1-6; TRBD1 might be the D (5 bases). Per germline, CDR1 LGHNA and CDR2 YSLEER. Trimming cost V 2 bases and J 0 bases, with 17 bases left between them. The CDR3 contains 19 residues. CDR3 sequence (DNA): TGCGCCAGCAGCCAAACATTTGGGGCGGGGAGCTCCTATAATTCACCCCTCCACTTT. Its translation is CASSQTFGAGSSYNSPLHF.

The rearrangement joins TRBV13 to TRBJ2-7, with 14 bases matching TRBD2. The CDR3 consists of 19 residues. The J segment lost 0 bases and the V segment lost 3 bases, leaving 10 bases of the junction unmatched. The V gene's germline CDR1 is PRHDT and CDR2 FYEKMQ (reference sequence). The DNA of the CDR3 is TGTGCCAGCAGCTTGTTGGGACTAGCGGGGGCCGAGAGCTCCTACGAGCAGTACTTC. It is translated as CASSLLGLAGAESSYEQYF.

CDR3 region: CAWSDNRGVRGETQYF. The CDR3 region has the DNA TGTGCCTGGAGTGATAACAGGGGAGTGAGGGGAGAGACCCAGTACTTC. The chain recombines TRBV30 with TRBJ2-5, with 7 bases aligning to TRBD1. Trimming took 1 base from V and 4 from J; bases not matched to a gene: 12. This CDR3 has 16 residues. CDR1 and CDR2 from the germline V gene are GTSNPN and SVGIG (reference sequence).

The chain recombines TRBV5-1 with TRBJ1-2; D is unclear. The CDR3 is made up of 15 amino acids. The V end was cut by 0 bases, the J end by 2 bases, with 11 bases between. CDR1 and CDR2 (germline): SGHRS, YFSETQ. CDR3 sequence (DNA): TGCGCCAGCAGCTTGGGGGGAGGCAGAAACTATGGCTACACCTTC. Encoded protein: CASSLGGGRNYGYTF.

This clone occurred once. The V call is TRBV5-4, the J call TRBJ1-2; tentatively, D is TRBD1 (5 bases). V lost 4 bases and J 5 bases, leaving 15 bases between the germline ends. Looked up from germline, CDR1 is SGHNT and CDR2 is YYREEE (reference sequence). The CDR3 is made up of 14 amino acids. The CDR3 is CASSPWGEKYGYTF. CDR3 DNA sequence: TGTGCCAGCAGCCCCTGGGGGGAGAAATATGGCTACACCTTC.

The rearrangement links TRBV2 to TRBJ1-1; 8 bases line up with TRBD1. The CDR3 totals 15 residues. The trim removed 0 bases at V and 5 bases at J, leaving 5 bases unmatched. Germline V lookup: CDR1 SNHLY, CDR2 FYNNEI. CDR3 region: CASSEAQGGRTEAFF. The CDR3 nucleotides read TGTGCCAGCAGTGAAGCACAGGGGGGAAGAACTGAAGCTTTCTTT.

The chain combines TRBV5-6 with TRBJ2-7, with D maybe TRBD2 (6 bases). This CDR3 is built from 14 residues. Trimming took 2 bases from V and 4 from J, leaving 13 bases between them. Germline V gives CDR1 SGHDT, CDR2 YYEEEE. CDR3 bases: TGTGCCAGCAGCTTTTTAGCGGAGGCTTACGAGCAGTACTTC. Translation: CASSFLAEAYEQYF.

This chain uses TRBV5-4 with TRBJ2-7; D is possibly TRBD1 or TRBD2 (6 bases each). CDR1 SGHNT and CDR2 YYREEE come from the germline V gene (reference sequence). V was pared by 4 bases and J by 6 bases, with 17 bases between. The CDR3 totals 14 residues. In nucleotides, the CDR3 is TGTGCCAGCAGCGTGAGGGGGGTACTGGTCGAGCAGTACTTC. It specifies CASSVRGVLVEQYF.

This clone was counted a single time. The chain has TRBV2 and TRBJ1-2, with TRBD1 matching 7 bases. This CDR3 spans 14 amino acids. V lost 9 bases and J lost 4; bases outside the gene matches: 11. Per germline, CDR1 SNHLY and CDR2 FYNNEI. The CDR3 protein is CASTQGGALYGYTF. For the CDR3, the DNA is TGTGCCAGTACCCAGGGGGGAGCCCTCTATGGCTACACCTTC.

The V call is TRBV18, the J call TRBJ1-2; a weak D match, TRBD1 (6 bases). The CDR3 loop spans 16 amino acids. V shed 3 bases and J shed 1 base, with 15 bases lying between them. Germline CDR1 is KGHSH and CDR2 is LQKENI. The CDR3 nucleotides read TGTGCCAGCTCACCTCAAGGACAGATTCTTAACTATGGCTACACCTTC. Protein: CASSPQGQILNYGYTF.

V usage is TRBV9 and J usage is TRBJ1-2, with D possibly matching TRBD1 (5 bases). V dropped 0 bases and J dropped 0 bases, with 12 bases sitting between them. In germline, CDR1 is SGDLS, CDR2 YYNGEE. The CDR3 length is 16 residues. The CDR3 coding sequence is TGTGCCAGCAGCGTAGCACCCTCAGGGACTAACTATGGCTACACCTTC. This codes for CASSVAPSGTNYGYTF.

The V call is TRBV11-2, the J call TRBJ1-6; unclear D gene. The V and J ends lost 3 bases and 7 bases respectively, with 10 bases between them. Germline V CDR1 and CDR2: SGHAT, FQNNGV. This CDR3 is built from 14 residues. This CDR3 reads CASSFEAGNSPLHF. The DNA for the CDR3 is TGTGCCAGCAGCTTTGAGGCGGGGAATTCACCCCTCCACTTT.

The rearrangement uses TRBV19 and TRBJ1-5; 11 bases agree with TRBD1. The germline V gene has CDR1 LNHDA and CDR2 SQIVND (reference sequence). This CDR3 comprises 17 residues. V dropped 10 bases and J dropped 0; count of bases not matched to a gene: 11. The CDR3 DNA sequence: TGTGCCACCAACGCCGGGACAGGGGGTAATAGCAATCAGCCCCAGCATTTT. Translated: CATNAGTGGNSNQPQHF.

The rearrangement uses TRBV14 and TRBJ1-4, with D hard to call. Trimming shortened V by 0 bases and J by 7 bases, and 21 bases separated the two germline ends. Germline V gene data show CDR1 as SGHDN and CDR2 as FVKESK. CDR3 length equals 18 residues. Written as DNA, the CDR3 is TGTGCCAGCAGCCAAGAAGAGGGCCAAGTTCCCTTGGGTGAAAAACTGTTTTTT. Translated, it gives CASSQEEGQVPLGEKLFF.

Only one count was recorded for this clone. V is TRBV6-5 and J is TRBJ2-7; TRBD2 aligns across 8 bases. Trimming took 6 bases from V and 1 from J; bases not matched to a gene: 8. Per germline, CDR1 MNHEY and CDR2 SVGAGI. This CDR3 is built from 15 residues. The CDR3 loop is CASRLGVAGSYEQYF. DNA for the CDR3: TGTGCCAGCAGGCTGGGGGTAGCGGGATCCTACGAGCAGTACTTC.

CDR3 sequence: CATSRDIGVFQPQHF. CDR3 DNA sequence: TGTGCCACCAGCAGAGATATCGGGGTATTTCAGCCCCAGCATTTT. V gene TRBV15 combines with J gene TRBJ1-5; D is unresolved. CDR1 is LNHNV, CDR2 YYDKDF, per germline (reference sequence). Trimming removed 0 bases from V and 6 bases from J, with 12 bases in between. The CDR3 length is 15 residues.

This chain connects TRBV9 to TRBJ1-2; possible D gene TRBD1, 5 bases. CDR3 length: 15 residues. Germline V CDR1 and CDR2: SGDLS, YYNGEE. Trimming stripped 3 bases from V and 5 bases from J, with 17 bases between. CDR3 in DNA: TGTGCCAGCAGCGCCGGGGCGGGGCAGGGTTATGGCTACACCTTC. Its translation is CASSAGAGQGYGYTF.

The gene calls are TRBV2 and TRBJ2-2; 12 nucleotides match TRBD2. The trim removed 6 bases at V and 0 bases at J, leaving 5 bases unmatched. The CDR3 length is 17 residues. CDR1 is SNHLY and CDR2 is FYNNEI in the germline V gene. The CDR3 bases are TGTGCCAGCAGGCTAGCGGGAGGGATCGCGAACACCGGGGAGCTGTTTTTT. Protein product: CASRLAGGIANTGELFF.

The chain uses TRBV5-1 and TRBJ2-5; 16 nucleotides agree with TRBD2. J gave up 5 bases and V 5 bases, and 6 bases lay outside the gene matches. The CDR3 length is 16 residues. Per germline, CDR1 SGHRS and CDR2 YFSETQ. As DNA, the CDR3 is TGCGCCAGCAGTCAGGGACTAGCGGGAGGGCCGGAGACCCAGTACTTC. It yields the protein CASSQGLAGGPETQYF.

The chain uses TRBV5-5 and TRBJ1-1, with TRBD1 matching 9 bases. Trimming removed 3 bases from V and 4 bases from J; junction bases left unmatched: 4. CDR1 is SGHKS, CDR2 YYEKEE, per germline (reference sequence). The length of the CDR3 is 14 residues. CDR3: CASSSQGASTEAFF. CDR3 sequence (DNA): TGTGCCAGCAGCTCACAGGGGGCGAGCACTGAAGCTTTCTTT.

This rearrangement joins TRBV4-1 to TRBJ1-1; 8 bases agree with TRBD1. The germline gives CDR1 MGHRA, CDR2 YSYEKL. The CDR3 runs 16 residues. The junction had 4 bases not matched to a gene; V was cut back by 1 base and J by 0 bases. The CDR3 DNA reads TGCGCCAGCAGCCAAGTCGGGACAGGAGTGAACACTGAAGCTTTCTTT. Amino acids: CASSQVGTGVNTEAFF.

The rearrangement joins TRBV27 to TRBJ1-5; 10 nucleotides align to TRBD1. This CDR3 is built from 16 residues. Looked up from germline, CDR1 is MNHEY and CDR2 is SMNVEV (reference sequence). Trimming removed 7 bases from V and 8 bases from J; junction bases left unmatched: 14. CDR3 amino acids: CASTQSGTGDSEPQHF. The CDR3 DNA is TGTGCCAGCACCCAATCCGGGACAGGGGATTCGGAGCCCCAGCATTTT.

This chain connects TRBV7-9 to TRBJ2-7; 8 bases map to TRBD2. Germline-derived CDR1 and CDR2 are SEHNR and FQNEAQ (reference sequence). The CDR3 sequence is 17 residues long. The V segment lost 5 bases and the J segment 2 bases; nucleotides outside the gene matches: 14. The CDR3 is CASSRWGAGEVTYEQYF. The CDR3, as DNA: TGTGCCAGCAGCCGGTGGGGAGCGGGAGAAGTCACCTACGAGCAGTACTTC.

This chain joins TRBV30 and TRBJ2-4; maybe TRBD1 (5 bases). The CDR3 is 13 amino acids. CDR1 and CDR2 (germline): GTSNPN, SVGIG (reference sequence). V lost 4 bases to trimming and J lost 1 base, with 8 bases between them. The CDR3 bases are TGTGCCTGGAACTCAGGGGCCAAAAACATTCAGTACTTC. Encoded protein: CAWNSGAKNIQYF. Combining the CDR3 with reference TRBV30 and TRBJ2-4 gives the whole variable domain SQTIHQWPATLVQPVGSPLSLECTVEGTSNPNLYWYRQAAGRGLQLLFYSVGIGQISSEVPQNLSASRPQDRQFILSSKKLLLSDSGFYLCAWNSGAKNIQYFGAGTRLSVL.

This clone has a single count. Within the sample, other DNA sequences also encode this same CDR3. The J gene is TRBJ2-5, the V gene TRBV2; D unclear. This CDR3 region has 11 residues. CDR1 SNHLY and CDR2 FYNNEI come from the germline V gene. V dropped 6 bases and J dropped 5 bases, with 7 bases sitting between them. CDR3 residues: CASRAFETQYF. The DNA of the CDR3 is TGTGCCAGCAGGGCATTTGAGACCCAGTACTTC.

V gene TRBV18 combines with J gene TRBJ1-6; 9 nucleotides line up with TRBD1. This CDR3 region has 17 residues. Germline V gene sequence: CDR1 KGHSH, CDR2 LQKENI. The ends lost 1 base at V and 5 bases at J; junction bases unmatched: 6. Here the CDR3 reads CASSPLGGTGNNSPLHF. CDR3 coding DNA: TGTGCCAGCTCACCACTAGGCGGGACAGGGAATAATTCACCCCTCCACTTT.

V usage is TRBV5-1 and J usage is TRBJ2-3; 7 nucleotides agree with TRBD2. The CDR3 extends over 16 amino acids. The J segment lost 4 bases and the V segment lost 0 bases, leaving 8 bases of the junction unmatched. Germline values: CDR1 SGHRS, CDR2 YFSETQ. The CDR3 DNA reads TGCGCCAGCAGCTTGGGTGGCGGGAGAGCGGCAGATACGCAGTATTTT. It specifies CASSLGGGRAADTQYF. Full variable domain (remainder filled in from reference TRBV5-1 and TRBJ2-3): KAGVTQTPRYLIKTRGQQVTLSCSPISGHRSVSWYQQTPGQGLQFLFEYFSETQRNKGNFPGRFSGRQFSNSRSEMNVSTLELGDSALYLCASSLGGGRAADTQYFGPGTRLTVL.

V gene TRBV6-5 combines with J gene TRBJ2-5, with TRBD1 matching over 7 bases. This CDR3 spans 13 amino acids. J gave up 5 bases and V 4 bases, and 4 bases lay outside the gene matches. The germline CDR1 and CDR2 sequences are MNHEY and SVGAGI. The CDR3 loop is CASSWPGGETQYF. The DNA of the CDR3 is TGTGCCAGCAGTTGGCCAGGGGGTGAGACCCAGTACTTC.